This passage covers 22 T cell receptor beta chains from one sample sequenced in a study of shared clonotypes between healthy human individuals (dated by TCRdb to the early 2020s). Library preparation used the immunoSEQ multiplex PCR assay. TCRdb took over this immuneACCESS table, retaining in-frame rearrangements with V and J assigned. Such tables are incomplete; in checked studies, under half of the missing clones stem from an unresolved V gene, and the remainder is unexplained. The sample table contains about 2.1 million clones; only one count was recorded for roughly 93% of them. The leading ten clones occupy approximately 1.7% of the sample. CD8 naive samples were obtained by positive selection for CCR7 among CD45RO-negative cells, yielding a CD45RA+CCR7+ population from which TemRA cells were excluded. Input material: naive CD8+ T cells from PBMCs. The sample's cell subset or site label, in plain terms: CD45RA+CCR7+. The receptors originated from a man younger than 30 in good health. Some clones in this sample may be carry-over from other donors' samples.

V is TRBV20-1 and J is TRBJ2-1; D is ambiguous. The V and J ends lost 6 bases and 4 bases respectively, with 7 bases between them. CDR1 and CDR2 from the germline V gene are DFQATT and SNEGSKA (reference sequence). The CDR3 loop spans 11 amino acids. The CDR3 coding sequence is TGCAGTGCGCTAGAGTACAATGAGCAGTTCTTC. Translated, it gives CSALEYNEQFF.

This chain links TRBV4-2 with TRBJ1-2; the D gene is possibly TRBD1 (5 bases). With 0 bases removed from V and 4 bases from J, the gap between germline ends came to 24 bases. The CDR3 length is 19 residues. CDR1 is LGHNA and CDR2 is YNFKEQ in the germline V gene. This chain's CDR3 is CASSQDYGGREGDAYGYTF. CDR3 coding DNA: TGTGCCAGCAGCCAAGATTACGGAGGACGGGAAGGGGATGCCTATGGCTACACCTTC.

V and J are TRBV19 and TRBJ2-7; D may be TRBD1 or TRBD2 (5 bases each). The CDR3 spans 15 residues. V lost 4 bases to trimming and J lost 3 bases, with 16 bases between them. CDR1 is LNHDA, CDR2 SQIVND, per germline (reference sequence). Here the CDR3 reads CASSSGGGIRYEQYF. The CDR3 region has the DNA TGTGCCAGTAGTAGTGGTGGGGGAATTCGCTACGAGCAGTACTTC.

The sample holds one count of this clone. V and J are TRBV5-1 and TRBJ2-1; D may be TRBD2 (5 bases). The CDR3 loop spans 15 amino acids. From germline, CDR1 is SGHRS and CDR2 YFSETQ. V was clipped by 4 bases and J by 6 bases, with 17 bases between them. Written as DNA, the CDR3 is TGCGCCAGCAGCCTCCTACTGGACTTCTCCAATGAGCAGTTCTTC. This encodes CASSLLLDFSNEQFF. Combining the CDR3 with reference TRBV5-1 and TRBJ2-1 gives the whole variable domain KAGVTQTPRYLIKTRGQQVTLSCSPISGHRSVSWYQQTPGQGLQFLFEYFSETQRNKGNFPGRFSGRQFSNSRSEMNVSTLELGDSALYLCASSLLLDFSNEQFFGPGTRLTVL.

DNA for the CDR3: TGTGCCAGTAGTAACTTATATTTTGGGCCACTAAGCTCCTACGAGCAGTACTTC. Translation: CASSNLYFGPLSSYEQYF. V is TRBV19 and J is TRBJ2-7; D is unclear. The CDR3 is 18 amino acids. V was clipped by 4 bases and J by 0 bases, with 22 bases between them. Germline V gene lookup returns CDR1 LNHDA and CDR2 SQIVND (reference sequence). The full variable domain, its missing parts supplied by reference TRBV19 and TRBJ2-7, is DGGITQSPKYLFRKEGQNVTLSCEQNLNHDAMYWYRQDPGQGLRLIYYSQIVNDFQKGDIAEGYSVSREKKESFPLTVTSAQKNPTAFYLCASSNLYFGPLSSYEQYFGPGTRLTVT.

This sequence joins TRBV6-5 and TRBJ2-7; 8 nucleotides align to TRBD1. CDR3 size: 15 residues. Germline V gives CDR1 MNHEY, CDR2 SVGAGI. Trimming removed 2 bases from V and 3 bases from J; junction bases left unmatched: 6. CDR3 sequence (DNA): TGTGCCAGCAGTTACGGGACAGGTCCTCTCTACGAGCAGTACTTC. It yields the protein CASSYGTGPLYEQYF.

The chain couples TRBV5-8 to TRBJ1-2; tentative D call: TRBD1 (5 bases). The CDR3 runs to 15 residues. Germline CDR1 and CDR2: SGHTS and YDEGEE. The germline V and J ends were trimmed by 4 bases and 4 bases, with 17 bases remaining between them. CDR3 sequence: CASSQGRGWIYGYTF. The CDR3 region has the DNA TGTGCCAGCAGCCAAGGGCGGGGGTGGATCTATGGCTACACCTTC.

The gene calls are TRBV25-1 and TRBJ2-2; D is perhaps TRBD1 (5 bases). The CDR3 is 15 amino acids. Germline CDR1 reads MGHDK; CDR2 reads SYGVNS. V lost 0 bases and J lost 6, with 11 bases in between. Here the CDR3 DNA reads TGTGCCAGCAGTGAATATAACAGGATCCCCGGGGAGCTGTTTTTT. Protein: CASSEYNRIPGELFF.

The genes are TRBV4-1 and TRBJ2-7; the D gene is possibly TRBD2 (6 bases). This CDR3 is 15 amino acids long. V was trimmed by 1 base and J by 3 bases, leaving 13 bases between them. Looked up from germline, CDR1 is MGHRA and CDR2 is YSYEKL. CDR3 amino acids: CASSQGAGEGYEQYF. Here the CDR3 DNA reads TGCGCCAGCAGCCAAGGAGCGGGCGAAGGCTACGAGCAGTACTTC.

The chain uses TRBV4-2 and TRBJ2-2; no clear D. From germline, CDR1 is LGHNA and CDR2 YNFKEQ. The CDR3 runs 17 residues. With 0 bases removed from V and 3 bases from J, the gap between germline ends came to 14 bases. The CDR3 DNA sequence: TGTGCCAGCAGCCAAGATCCTACCCCACCTGACACCGGGGAGCTGTTTTTT. Its protein is CASSQDPTPPDTGELFF.

The V call is TRBV28, the J call TRBJ1-1; 7 bases line up with TRBD1. The CDR3 has 14 residues. The ends lost 3 bases at V and 3 bases at J; junction bases unmatched: 4. Germline V gene data show CDR1 as MDHEN and CDR2 as SYDVKM. In nucleotides, the CDR3 is TGTGCCAGCAGTTTTAGGAGGGGGCACACTGAAGCTTTCTTT. Translating it yields CASSFRRGHTEAFF.

This chain connects TRBV19 to TRBJ2-5; D perhaps matches TRBD1 (6 bases). This CDR3 spans 15 amino acids. The V end lost 3 bases, the J end lost 2 bases, and 13 bases lay between the germline ends. Germline CDR1 and CDR2: LNHDA and SQIVND (reference sequence). CDR3 sequence reads: CASSMRTATQETQYF. In nucleotides, the CDR3 is TGTGCCAGTAGTATGAGGACAGCCACACAAGAGACCCAGTACTTC.

The gene calls are TRBV27 and TRBJ2-7; D is unresolved. Germline CDR1 and CDR2: MNHEY and SMNVEV (reference sequence). Trimming removed 5 bases at V and 3 bases at J, with 8 bases between. The CDR3 totals 12 residues. For the CDR3, the DNA is TGTGCCAGCAGTGATCACCTCTACGAGCAGTACTTC. Its translation: CASSDHLYEQYF.

The chain joins TRBV5-4 to TRBJ2-3, with 10 bases matching TRBD2. Germline values: CDR1 SGHNT, CDR2 YYREEE (reference sequence). Trimming removed 2 bases from V and 1 base from J; junction bases left unmatched: 1. This CDR3 comprises 15 residues. The CDR3 sequence is CASSFGTSGTDTQYF. The CDR3, as DNA: TGTGCCAGCAGCTTCGGGACTAGCGGCACAGATACGCAGTATTTT.

This rearrangement joins TRBV25-1 to TRBJ2-7; 10 nucleotides align to TRBD2. Germline V lookup: CDR1 MGHDK, CDR2 SYGVNS. The CDR3 consists of 15 residues. The ends lost 6 bases at V and 3 bases at J; junction bases unmatched: 8. Here the CDR3 DNA reads TGTGCCAGCAGGGGGCTAGCGGGAGACCACTACGAGCAGTACTTC. Translation gives CASRGLAGDHYEQYF.

V usage is TRBV5-1 and J usage is TRBJ2-7; perhaps TRBD1 as D (6 bases). The CDR3 covers 14 residues. V was trimmed by 0 bases and J by 5 bases, leaving 12 bases between them. Germline V gives CDR1 SGHRS, CDR2 YFSETQ. The CDR3 loop reads CASSLGGGQDEQYF. CDR3 bases: TGCGCCAGCAGCTTGGGTGGGGGCCAGGACGAGCAGTACTTC.

This clone is a singleton in its sample. The V gene is TRBV19, the J gene TRBJ1-5; 10 nucleotides line up with TRBD1. The V gene end was trimmed by 6 bases and the J gene end by 5 bases; junction bases not matched to a gene: 10. Looked up from germline, CDR1 is LNHDA and CDR2 is SQIVND (reference sequence). CDR3 length: 16 amino acids. CDR3 sequence (DNA): TGTGCCAGTAGCCCCGGGACAGGGGTTTACCATCAGCCCCAGCATTTT. Its translation: CASSPGTGVYHQPQHF.

The chain recombines TRBV30 with TRBJ2-5, with D tentatively TRBD2 (5 bases). Gene TRBJ2-7 matches the end of the DNA better, so the J call may be wrong. CDR1 GTSNPN and CDR2 SVGIG come from the germline V gene (reference sequence). CDR3 length equals 14 residues. Here the CDR3 DNA reads TGTGCCTGGAGTTGGCGAGGGATCTCCTACGAGCAGTACTTC. Translating it yields CAWSWRGISYEQYF.

V is TRBV29-1 and J is TRBJ2-7, with D maybe TRBD1 (7 bases). In germline, CDR1 is SQVTM, CDR2 ANQGSEA. The V end lost 3 bases, the J end lost 2 bases, and 17 bases lay between the germline ends. This CDR3 is built from 15 residues. CDR3: CSVDGDQGGTYEQYF. The DNA of the CDR3 is TGCAGCGTTGATGGGGACCAGGGGGGAACCTACGAGCAGTACTTC.

This chain connects TRBV7-6 to TRBJ2-7; 10 nucleotides line up with TRBD1. The CDR3 has 14 amino acids. CDR1 and CDR2 (germline): SGHVS, FNYEAQ. J lost 10 bases, V lost 5 bases, and 11 bases had no gene match. CDR3 in amino acids: CASSQGTGVDRQYF. The CDR3 nucleotides read TGTGCCAGCAGCCAAGGGACAGGGGTAGATAGACAGTACTTC.

The J gene is TRBJ2-2, the V gene TRBV7-9; 10 nucleotides agree with TRBD1. This CDR3 is built from 14 residues. V gave up 7 bases and J gave up 7 bases; unmatched junction bases: 6. Germline CDR1 and CDR2: SEHNR and FQNEAQ (reference sequence). CDR3 protein: CASTRQGASGELFF. For the CDR3, the DNA is TGTGCCAGCACCCGACAGGGGGCAAGCGGGGAGCTGTTTTTT.

In the case of this clone: Distinct nucleotide sequences in the sample also encode this CDR3. The chain links TRBV29-1 to TRBJ2-7; 9 bases are shared with TRBD1. CDR3 length equals 13 residues. V lost 3 bases, J lost 2 bases, and 2 bases stayed unmatched. Germline V lookup: CDR1 SQVTM, CDR2 ANQGSEA. CDR3 residues: CSVEGDRAYEQYF. CDR3 bases: TGCAGCGTTGAGGGGGACAGGGCCTACGAGCAGTACTTC.